One and the same sample provided the 11 T cell receptor beta chains below, sequenced in a study of blood T cell repertoires in COVID-19. Clones were sequenced by immunoSEQ multiplex PCR, and TCRdb holds only the in-frame ones, with some missing. The sample lists fewer than 300,000 clones; 75% to 90% were seen once. Sequences were obtained from PBMCs or T cells enriched from blood (not recorded which). The receptors stem from a woman aged 50 to 60 who had recovered from COVID-19.

The V gene is TRBV20-1, the J gene TRBJ2-7, with D hard to call. V was clipped by 6 bases and J by 4 bases, with 10 bases between them. The CDR3 totals 11 residues. Germline-derived CDR1 and CDR2 are DFQATT and SNEGSKA (reference sequence). This CDR3 is CSAPTGYEQYF. As DNA, the CDR3 is TGCAGTGCCCCGACTGGATACGAGCAGTACTTC.

CDR3 amino acids: CASKEREGRRTDTQYF. The DNA of the CDR3 is TGCGCCAGCAAAGAGCGGGAGGGCCGTAGGACAGATACGCAGTATTTT. This chain uses TRBV5-1 with TRBJ2-3; 10 bases map to TRBD2. Looked up from germline, CDR1 is SGHRS and CDR2 is YFSETQ. CDR3 length: 16 amino acids. The V segment lost 6 bases and the J segment 3 bases; nucleotides outside the gene matches: 10.

The chain uses TRBV1 and TRBJ1-1; no DNA check was done on the table's D call, TRBD1. TRBV1 is assigned pseudogene status. This CDR3 comprises 14 residues. CDR3 in DNA: TGCACCAGCAGCAGGGGCCGGATGAACACTGAAGCTTTCTTT. It encodes CTSSRGRMNTEAFF.

The chain couples TRBV15 to TRBJ1-4, with a weak D call TRBD1 (5 bases). The V gene lost 1 base and the J gene lost 3 bases, with 15 bases spanning the gap. Germline V CDR1 and CDR2: LNHNV, YYDKDF (reference sequence). This CDR3 region has 17 residues. The DNA for the CDR3 is TGTGCCACCAGCAGAGGCAGGGTAGTATTTGCTAATGAAAAACTGTTTTTT. It codes for CATSRGRVVFANEKLFF.

This sequence joins TRBV7-9 and TRBJ1-1; D gene unclear. V lost 5 bases, J lost 9 bases, and 22 bases lay in between. Per germline, CDR1 SEHNR and CDR2 FQNEAQ (reference sequence). The CDR3 has 15 amino acids. The CDR3 coding sequence is TGTGCCAGCAGCCCTCCGACTACATTGACATCAAAAGCTTTCTTT. As protein: CASSPPTTLTSKAFF.

V and J are TRBV21-1 and TRBJ2-2; the table calls TRBD2, which could not be checked here. TRBV21-1 corresponds to a pseudogene. This CDR3 spans 16 amino acids. CDR3 residues: CASGTAGAYPPGELFF. The CDR3, as DNA: TGTGCCAGCGGAACGGCGGGGGCCTATCCCCCCGGGGAGCTGTTTTTT.

The chain combines TRBV2 with TRBJ1-5; TRBD1 agrees at 9 bases. CDR3 size: 15 residues. The germline V gene encodes CDR1 SNHLY and CDR2 FYNNEI. With V trimmed by 5 bases and J by 4 bases, 6 bases remained unmatched. This CDR3 is CASSPQGALNQPQHF. CDR3 nucleotides: TGTGCCAGCAGTCCACAGGGGGCGCTTAATCAGCCCCAGCATTTT.

The J gene is TRBJ1-1, the V gene TRBV30; no definite D call. The CDR3 runs to 16 residues. Trimming removed 0 bases at V and 3 bases at J, with 17 bases between. Per the germline V gene, CDR1 is GTSNPN and CDR2 is SVGIG (reference sequence). The CDR3 region is CAWSVHVQQEDTEAFF. The CDR3 DNA follows: TGTGCCTGGAGTGTACATGTCCAACAAGAAGACACTGAAGCTTTCTTT.

The chain uses TRBV4-1 and TRBJ1-2; TRBD1 agrees at 11 bases. The CDR3 has 16 amino acids. Trimming at V came to 0 bases and at J to 4 bases, leaving 4 bases not matched to a gene. CDR1 MGHRA and CDR2 YSYEKL come from the germline V gene. In DNA, the CDR3 is TGCGCCAGCAGCCAAGAGGGAGGACAGGGGGCCTATGGCTACACCTTC. Its translation is CASSQEGGQGAYGYTF.

The CDR3: CASSQGGTGGRQPQHF. The CDR3 DNA reads as TGTGCCAGCAGCCAAGGAGGGACAGGGGGCCGTCAGCCCCAGCATTTT. The rearrangement links TRBV3-1 (or the pseudogene TRBV3-2) to TRBJ1-5, with TRBD1 matching 12 bases. The V gene end was trimmed by 1 base and the J gene end by 6 bases; junction bases not matched to a gene: 4. This CDR3 has 16 residues. The germline CDR1 and CDR2 sequences are LGHDT and YNNKEL (reference sequence).

The gene calls are TRBV20-1 and TRBJ2-2, with D perhaps matching TRBD1 (5 bases). V lost 3 bases to trimming and J lost 0 bases, with 11 bases between them. Germline V gene lookup returns CDR1 DFQATT and CDR2 SNEGSKA (reference sequence). The CDR3 totals 15 residues. CDR3 coding DNA: TGCAGTGCTAGTATCCAGGGCCCGAACACCGGGGAGCTGTTTTTT. It translates to CSASIQGPNTGELFF.